A single sample is the source of the 13 T cell receptor beta chains below, sequenced in a study of blood T cell repertoires in COVID-19. The repertoire was sequenced with immunoSEQ multiplex PCR; TCRdb's copy has only in-frame clones and lacks some. Seen here are under 300,000 clones, over 75% observed once, and the top ten hold approximately 1%. The sequenced sample consisted of PBMCs or T cells enriched from blood (not recorded which). The receptors derive from a woman under 40 who had recovered from COVID-19.

The chain links TRBV18 to TRBJ2-1; TRBD2 matches at 16 bases. With 3 bases clipped from V and 5 bases from J, the junction kept 10 bases outside the gene matches. CDR3 length: 19 amino acids. Germline CDR1 KGHSH, CDR2 LQKENI. The CDR3 bases are TGTGCCAGCTCACCCCTCCCCGGGACTAGCGGGAGGGCCGACAATGAGCAGTTCTTC. Its protein product is CASSPLPGTSGRADNEQFF.

This clone was found once. The V call is TRBV7-9, the J call TRBJ2-5, with 7 bases that match TRBD1. Germline-derived CDR1 and CDR2 are SEHNR and FQNEAQ (reference sequence). Trimming took 7 bases from V and 4 from J; bases not matched to a gene: 9. The CDR3 is 14 residues long. CDR3 coding DNA: TGTGCCAGCACCCCCCAGACAGGGTTAGAGACCCAGTACTTC. Translation gives CASTPQTGLETQYF.

A note on this clone: Since a much larger clone is just one base distant, this may be a read error. The gene calls are TRBV6-5 and TRBJ2-7; 9 positions match TRBD1. The CDR3 contains 14 residues. Unmatched junction bases numbered 5, after V lost 6 bases and J lost 2 bases. Germline lookup yields CDR1 MNHEY and CDR2 SVGAGI. The CDR3 loop reads CASRPGQGPYEQYF. CDR3 bases: TGTGCCAGCAGACCGGGACAGGGTCCCTACGAGCAGTACTTC.

This sequence joins TRBV6-5 and TRBJ1-6, with D hard to call. The CDR3 runs 12 residues. Trimming removed 6 bases at V and 5 bases at J, with 5 bases between. Per the germline V gene, CDR1 is MNHEY and CDR2 is SVGAGI. CDR3 sequence: CASSSDNSPLHF. The CDR3 DNA sequence: TGTGCCAGCAGCTCGGATAATTCACCCCTCCACTTT.

This chain uses TRBV7-8 with TRBJ2-3; perhaps TRBD2 as D (6 bases). The CDR3 has 17 amino acids. Trimming took 4 bases from V and 2 from J, leaving 19 bases between them. CDR1 and CDR2 (germline): SGHVS, FQNEAQ. The CDR3 loop reads CASSSEEGRRPTDTQYF. For the CDR3, the DNA is TGTGCCAGCAGCTCTGAGGAGGGGCGGCGTCCCACAGATACGCAGTATTTT.

The chain couples TRBV5-1 to TRBJ2-1, with 11 bases lining up with TRBD2. V lost 4 bases to trimming and J lost 9 bases; unmatched junction nucleotides: 15. Germline V lookup: CDR1 SGHRS, CDR2 YFSETQ. The CDR3 runs to 17 residues. For the CDR3, the DNA is TGCGCCAGCAGCCCCGGATTAGCGGGAGGGCCAGGCGGTGAGCAGTTCTTC. Encoded protein: CASSPGLAGGPGGEQFF. The whole variable domain, remainder taken from reference TRBV5-1 and TRBJ2-1, is KAGVTQTPRYLIKTRGQQVTLSCSPISGHRSVSWYQQTPGQGLQFLFEYFSETQRNKGNFPGRFSGRQFSNSRSEMNVSTLELGDSALYLCASSPGLAGGPGGEQFFGPGTRLTVL.

The chain has TRBV15 and TRBJ1-6; D ambiguous. Germline V gene lookup returns CDR1 LNHNV and CDR2 YYDKDF (reference sequence). The CDR3 contains 12 residues. The V end was cut by 2 bases, the J end by 8 bases, with 4 bases between. As DNA, the CDR3 is TGTGCCACCAGCAGACCCTATTCACCCCTCCACTTT. Its translation: CATSRPYSPLHF.

V is TRBV6-5 and J is TRBJ1-1; D possibly corresponds to TRBD1 (6 bases). The germline V and J ends were trimmed by 2 bases and 2 bases, with 9 bases remaining between them. The CDR3 spans 14 residues. Germline V gene data show CDR1 as MNHEY and CDR2 as SVGAGI. The CDR3 DNA reads as TGTGCCAGCAGTTACAGGGGGATAAACACTGAAGCTTTCTTT. Residues: CASSYRGINTEAFF.

The chain is built from TRBV10-3 and TRBJ2-7; 10 nucleotides agree with TRBD2. Losses at the gene ends were 11 bases for V and 4 bases for J; bases not matched to a gene: 11. Per the germline V gene, CDR1 is ENHRY and CDR2 is SYGVKD. The CDR3 totals 14 residues. CDR3 sequence reads: CASQLGTSEYEQYF. CDR3 sequence (DNA): TGTGCCTCACAATTGGGGACTAGCGAGTACGAGCAGTACTTC.

The V gene is TRBV18, the J gene TRBJ1-2; D gene ambiguous. Looked up from germline, CDR1 is KGHSH and CDR2 is LQKENI. Trimming cost V 3 bases and J 1 base, with 6 bases left between them. This CDR3 is built from 13 residues. The CDR3 nucleotides are TGTGCCAGCTCACCCTTTAATAACTATGGCTACACCTTC. Amino acid sequence: CASSPFNNYGYTF.

This clone was picked up one time. Within the sample, other DNA sequences also encode this same CDR3. The chain joins TRBV9 to TRBJ1-1, with D possibly TRBD1 on 6 matching bases. Trimming left V 0 bases short and J 4 bases short, with 10 bases between. The germline V gene encodes CDR1 SGDLS and CDR2 YYNGEE. The length of the CDR3 is 14 residues. CDR3 sequence (DNA): TGTGCCAGCAGCGTAGGAGGGGGAGTCACTGAAGCTTTCTTT. Protein: CASSVGGGVTEAFF.

V usage is TRBV27 and J usage is TRBJ1-1; D gene uncertain. V gave up 4 bases and J gave up 1 base, with 10 bases separating them. Germline CDR1 is MNHEY and CDR2 is SMNVEV (reference sequence). The CDR3 has 14 residues. The CDR3 loop is CASSSISGNTEAFF. The CDR3 bases are TGTGCCAGCAGTTCTATCAGCGGGAACACTGAAGCTTTCTTT.

CDR3: CASTPRDRRETQYF. The CDR3 nucleotides read TGTGCCAGCACTCCTCGAGACAGGAGAGAGACCCAGTACTTC. The chain couples TRBV6-5 to TRBJ2-5, with D maybe TRBD1 (6 bases). This CDR3 spans 14 amino acids. The ends were cut back, 7 bases at V and 4 bases at J, with 16 bases in the middle. The germline V gene has CDR1 MNHEY and CDR2 SVGAGI.